This T cell receptor (beta chain) was captured by sequencing in a study of blood T cell repertoires in COVID-19. Assay: immunoSEQ multiplex PCR; the TCRdb copy retains only in-frame clones and omits some. The data show some 45,000 clones, with approximately 80% seen just once and about 14% held by the top ten. The CDR3 has 13 amino acids. Germline V gene data show CDR1 as MNHEY and CDR2 as SMNVEV (reference sequence). V lost 3 bases, J lost 7 bases, and 9 bases lay in between. The chain uses TRBV27 and TRBJ1-4; unclear D gene. The clonotype originates from a human donor in a cohort sampled during active COVID-19. Sequencing was carried out using peripheral blood. The CDR3 coding sequence is TGTGCCAGCAGTTTCAGTGTTGGTGAAAAACTGTTTTTT. Amino acids: CASSFSVGEKLFF.